This TCR beta chain appears in the sequencing data of a study of blood T cell repertoires in COVID-19 (dated by TCRdb to the early 2020s). Some background on the complete study: The collaborator samples originated in the United States, Italy and Spain and spanned the acute and convalescent phases of COVID-19. Nearly every sample came with metadata listing a de-identified subject ID, COVID-19 status, age in years and sex. The dataset comprised deeply sampled blood TCRbeta repertoires from subjects exposed to, actively infected with, or recovered from COVID-19. The prospective study material was composed of cDNA or gDNA derived from T cells, B-cell-depleted T cells, or PBMCs. HLA class I and class II types, where available, came from metadata supplied by the sample provider rather than from assay-based typing. A freely available public database, intended as a resource for researchers studying the immune response to SARS-CoV-2, is where the repertoires were released. The samples were drawn from the first 160 participants of the ongoing ImmuneRACE study and from 1,254 subjects provided by 6 global collaborators. What the authors observed across the whole study: The quantity of clinical and demographic metadata differed by source and by participant and was supplied without curation.

In the case of this clone: No cognate antigen has been identified for it. No base qualities exist here, and no much larger clone lies one base off it.

Collaborating institutions collected whole blood in K2EDTA tubes following their own protocols. For TCRbeta analysis, collaborators shipped samples in one of three forms: frozen whole blood, isolated PBMCs, or DNA extracted from either of those sample types. TCRbeta CDR3 regions were amplified from genomic DNA by means of the immunoSEQ Assay, a bias-controlled multiplex PCR. On the study's bioinformatics: The number of nucleated cells in each sample was estimated from the amplification of reference gene primers within the assay. Sequence reads were collapsed and filtered to measure the absolute abundance of every unique TCRbeta CDR3 rearrangement. Productive Simpson clonality was computed per sample as the square root of Simpson's diversity index over productive rearrangements. TCRdb holds this immuneACCESS table with in-frame rearrangements only. Some clones are missing; in checked studies, unresolved V genes explain under half, and the rest has no known cause. D and trimming were read from the DNA, whereas the V and J calls and clone size are those reported in that table. In this sample the table shows 90,000 to 120,000 clones, approximately 84% of which occur a single time. The ten largest clones add up to 4.2% of the sample.

The germline V gene (reference sequence) gives CDR1 as LGHDT and CDR2 as YNNKEL. From its cysteine to its phenylalanine, the CDR3 spans 15 amino acids. The retained sequence is limited to the CDR3, 45 bases, with the frame set at the first base. The junction carries 13 bases between V and J, which are trimmed by 0 bases and 7 bases respectively. Input material: peripheral blood. The V and J segments used are TRBV3-1 (or the pseudogene TRBV3-2) and TRBJ1-5; the D segment could be TRBD1, given 6 matching bases. The clonotype comes from a human donor in a cohort sampled during active COVID-19. The CDR3 here reads CASSQDTQGSQPQHF. The nucleotides read TGTGCCAGCAGCCAAGATACGCAGGGGAGCCAGCCCCAGCATTTT.